These T cell receptor beta chains were read from a single sample in a study of cytomegalovirus exposure and HLA in healthy donors. The repertoire was sequenced with immunoSEQ multiplex PCR; TCRdb's copy has only in-frame clones and lacks some. The table has 150,000 to 170,000 clones, roughly 90% seen once. Material: PBMCs. These receptors came from a man younger than 35 in good health and CMV-seropositive. The CDR3 runs from the conserved cysteine through the conserved F or W. Each record gives: clone size, V gene, D gene, J gene, CDR3 DNA, CDR3 protein. D genes are given only for firm matches. Clone size is not always given. Where it is, it says once, few, many or a class for expanded clones.

>-|TRBV11-2|-|TRBJ2-7
TGTGCCAGCAGCCCCGGGAGGGGGCGGCGATCCTACGAGCAGTACTTC
CASSPGRGRRSYEQYF
>-|TRBV7-2|-|TRBJ2-7
TGTGCCAGCAGCTTAATTTCTCCTTACGAGCAGTACTTC
CASSLISPYEQYF
>-|TRBV5-1|TRBD1|TRBJ1-1
TGCGCCAGCAGCTTGTGGGCCAGGGGGCTGAACACTGAAGCTTTCTTT
CASSLWARGLNTEAFF
>-|TRBV7-2|-|TRBJ2-7
TGTGCCAGCAGCTTAGGGGCTAGCCGACTGGGGGAGCAGTACTTC
CASSLGASRLGEQYF
>-|TRBV5-5|-|TRBJ1-5
TGTGCCAGCACGGAGGGAAAGCAGCCCCAGCATTTT
CASTEGKQPQHF
>-|TRBV9|-|TRBJ1-2
TGTGCCAGCAGGGATCCAGGGGAATCGGATGGCTACACCTTC
CASRDPGESDGYTF
>-|TRBV10-3|TRBD2|TRBJ2-5
TGTGCCATCAGTGAGGGGACTAGCGTTGAGACCCAGTACTTC
CAISEGTSVETQYF
>-|TRBV15|TRBD2|TRBJ2-1
TGTGCCACCAGCAGAGTTGGGGGGGGTTACAATGAGCAGTTCTTC
CATSRVGGGYNEQFF
>once|TRBV2|TRBD2|TRBJ2-1
TGTGCCAGCAGTGAAGGGACTAGCGGTGGGTACAATGAGCAGTTCTTC
CASSEGTSGGYNEQFF
>-|TRBV7-2|TRBD2|TRBJ2-3
TGTGCCAGCAGCGTCAATGCGGGGGGTACGCAGTATTTT
CASSVNAGGTQYF
>-|TRBV6-5|-|TRBJ2-1
TGTGCCAGCAGTTCACACAGGGTAGGTGAGCAGTTCTTC
CASSSHRVGEQFF
>-|TRBV11-2|TRBD2|TRBJ2-1
TGTGCCAGCAGGCAAACTAGCGGGAGGAGTAATGAGCAGTTCTTC
CASRQTSGRSNEQFF
>few|TRBV7-9|-|TRBJ2-7
TGTGCCAGCAGCAAAAAACCCAGTTACGAGCAGTACTTC
CASSKKPSYEQYF
>-|TRBV11-3|TRBD2|TRBJ2-1
TGTGCCAGCAGCTTAGGGCTAGCGGGGGGAAACAATGAGCAGTTCTTC
CASSLGLAGGNNEQFF
>-|TRBV7-3|TRBD2|TRBJ2-1
TGTGCCAGCAGCGATAGCGGGATGGGATCCTACAATGAGCAGTTCTTC
CASSDSGMGSYNEQFF
>-|TRBV6-6|-|TRBJ2-3
TGTGCCAGCAGCCGGGATCGCAGCACAGATACGCAGTATTTT
CASSRDRSTDTQYF
>-|TRBV5-1|TRBD2|TRBJ2-5
TGCGCCAGCAGCTTAGGGCTAGCGGGGGCCTTTACTCAAGAGACCCAGTACTTC
CASSLGLAGAFTQETQYF
>-|TRBV18|TRBD1|TRBJ1-2
TGTGCCAGCTCACCTCAAAGGGACAGGGGGTTGCCCGCGTATGGCTACACCTTC
CASSPQRDRGLPAYGYTF
>-|TRBV4-3|TRBD1|TRBJ1-2
TGCGCCAGCAGCCACCTTACAGGGGCAGGGAACTATGGCTACACCTTC
CASSHLTGAGNYGYTF
>-|TRBV10-3|-|TRBJ1-1
TGTGCCATCAGTGTCGGACTTTTGAACACTGAAGCTTTCTTT
CAISVGLLNTEAFF
>-|TRBV19|-|TRBJ2-3
TGTGCCAGTAGTATTGGGCCGCGGGGCACAGATACGCAGTATTTT
CASSIGPRGTDTQYF
>-|TRBV6-1|TRBD1|TRBJ1-1
TGTGCCAGCAGTGAGACAGGGGGCGAGGCTTTCTTT
CASSETGGEAFF
>-|TRBV18|TRBD1|TRBJ1-2
TGTGCCAGCTCAGTTGCAGCCCACCAGGGGGCCGAGGGCTATGGCTACACCTTC
CASSVAAHQGAEGYGYTF
>-|TRBV7-2|TRBD1|TRBJ1-2
TGTGCCAGCAGCTCCTTGGACAGGGGGCAAGGCTACACCTTC
CASSSLDRGQGYTF
>-|TRBV6-1|-|TRBJ2-6
TGTGCCAGCAGTGAATACGGTATAAGCTCTGGGGCCAACGTCCTGACTTTC
CASSEYGISSGANVLTF
>-|TRBV6-9|-|TRBJ2-1
TGTGCCAGCAGTTATCCTCAAACATCCTACAATGAGCAGTTCTTC
CASSYPQTSYNEQFF
>-|TRBV27|-|TRBJ2-3
TGTGCCAGCAGTTTAAAACCGAGCCCGGGGGTGGATACGCAGTATTTT
CASSLKPSPGVDTQYF
>-|TRBV4-1|TRBD2|TRBJ2-5
TGCGCCAGCAGCCATCCCCTAGCGGGGGAAGAGACCCAGTACTTC
CASSHPLAGEETQYF
>-|TRBV10-3|-|TRBJ2-1
TGTGCCATCAGTAACAGGGAGAAAGGCTACAATGAGCAGTTCTTC
CAISNREKGYNEQFF
>few|TRBV5-5|-|TRBJ1-2
TGTGCCAGCAGCTTGGGTCAGGGAGGGGACTATGGCTACACCTTC
CASSLGQGGDYGYTF
>-|TRBV15|-|TRBJ2-3
TGTGCCACCAGCAGAGATGCAGGGGCCTCTAGCACAGATACGCAGTATTTT
CATSRDAGASSTDTQYF
>-|TRBV28|TRBD1|TRBJ2-7
TGTGCCAGCAGTTTGTTCGGTCAGGGGGACTCCTACGAGCAGTACTTC
CASSLFGQGDSYEQYF
>few|TRBV19|-|TRBJ1-5
TGTGCCAGTAGTATAGCGCGGAAAAGCAATCAGCCCCAGCATTTT
CASSIARKSNQPQHF
>-|TRBV6-5|TRBD1|TRBJ1-1
TGTGCCAGCAGTTTCACCTCGACAGGGTTGAACACTGAAGCTTTCTTT
CASSFTSTGLNTEAFF
>-|TRBV9|-|TRBJ2-7
TGTGCCAGCAGCGTAAGTCCCAGGAAGAAATCCTACGAGCAGTACTTC
CASSVSPRKKSYEQYF
>-|TRBV6-5|TRBD1|TRBJ1-2
TGTGCCAGCACTCGGACAGGGGATGGCTACACCTTC
CASTRTGDGYTF
>-|TRBV7-2|-|TRBJ2-3
TGTGCCAGCAGCCCGCCAGTGGGGCTTGACACAGATACGCAGTATTTT
CASSPPVGLDTDTQYF
>-|TRBV30|TRBD2|TRBJ2-5
TGTGCCTGGAGTGGAACCCTTGGACTAGCGGGACAAGAGACCCAGTACTTC
CAWSGTLGLAGQETQYF
>-|TRBV6-5|-|TRBJ2-7
TGTGCCAGCAGCTCGCGGAGGACGGTACCTGGCGAGCAGTACTTC
CASSSRRTVPGEQYF
>-|TRBV27|-|TRBJ1-1
TGTGCCAGCACCCTGGGGGGGAGCACTGAAGCTTTCTTT
CASTLGGSTEAFF
>-|TRBV11-2|-|TRBJ2-3
TGTGCCAGCAGCCCAGGCCCTAGCACAGATACGCAGTATTTT
CASSPGPSTDTQYF
>-|TRBV5-1|TRBD1|TRBJ1-5
TGCGCCAGCAGTATATCGGGACAGAGCAATCAGCCCCAGCATTTT
CASSISGQSNQPQHF
>-|TRBV11-2|TRBD2|TRBJ2-3
TGTGCCAGCAGCTTAGGGACTAGCGGTAAAACAGATACGCAGTATTTT
CASSLGTSGKTDTQYF
>once|TRBV10-2|TRBD1|TRBJ2-3
TGCGCCAGCAGCCAGGGGGCAGATACGCAGTATTTT
CASSQGADTQYF
>-|TRBV19|-|TRBJ1-1
TGTGCCAGTAGTTCCCGCGCGTCTATGAACACTGAAGCTTTCTTT
CASSSRASMNTEAFF
>-|TRBV4-2|-|TRBJ2-7
TGTGCCAGCAGCCAAGAAGCACAAACAGCCTACGAGCAGTACTTC
CASSQEAQTAYEQYF
>-|TRBV11-2|TRBD2|TRBJ2-5
TGTGCCAGCAGCCGGACTAGCGGGGGCCTCCAAGAGACCCAGTACTTC
CASSRTSGGLQETQYF
>-|TRBV7-2|TRBD1|TRBJ1-2
TGTGCCAGCAGCTTAGGGCAGGGGGCCTATGGCTACACCTTC
CASSLGQGAYGYTF
>-|TRBV4-3|-|TRBJ1-2
TGCGCCAGCAGCCAAGATCGAGTTTATGGCTACACCTTC
CASSQDRVYGYTF
>-|TRBV28|TRBD1|TRBJ1-2
TGTGCCAGCAGTTTTCAGGGGGCAAGCTATGGCTACACCTTC
CASSFQGASYGYTF
>-|TRBV15|-|TRBJ1-5
TGTGCCACCAGCAGAGGGGACACTGGGGGCAATCAGCCCCAGCATTTT
CATSRGDTGGNQPQHF
>-|TRBV5-1|TRBD2|TRBJ2-3
TGCGCCAGCAGCCGGACTAGCGGGAGGGCTAGCACAGATACGCAGTATTTT
CASSRTSGRASTDTQYF
>-|TRBV2|TRBD2|TRBJ2-3
TGTGCCAGCAGCCTAAACGGACTAGCGGGCGCGGGCACAGATACGCAGTATTTT
CASSLNGLAGAGTDTQYF